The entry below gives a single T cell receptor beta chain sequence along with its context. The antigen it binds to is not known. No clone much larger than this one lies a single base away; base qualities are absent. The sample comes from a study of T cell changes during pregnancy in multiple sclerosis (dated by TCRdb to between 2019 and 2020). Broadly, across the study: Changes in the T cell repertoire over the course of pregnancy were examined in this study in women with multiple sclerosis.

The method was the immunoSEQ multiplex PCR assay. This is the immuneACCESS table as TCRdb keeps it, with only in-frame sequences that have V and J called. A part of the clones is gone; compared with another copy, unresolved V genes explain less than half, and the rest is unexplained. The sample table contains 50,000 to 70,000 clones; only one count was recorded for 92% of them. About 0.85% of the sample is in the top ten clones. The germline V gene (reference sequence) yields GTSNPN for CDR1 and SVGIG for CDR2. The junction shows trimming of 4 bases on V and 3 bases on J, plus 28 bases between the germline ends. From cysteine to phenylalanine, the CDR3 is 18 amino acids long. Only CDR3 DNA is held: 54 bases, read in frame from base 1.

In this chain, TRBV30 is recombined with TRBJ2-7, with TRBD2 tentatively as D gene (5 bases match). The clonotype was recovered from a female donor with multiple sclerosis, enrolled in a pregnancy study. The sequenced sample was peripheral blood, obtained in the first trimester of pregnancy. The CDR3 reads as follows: CAWTIHGVQITSLYEQYF. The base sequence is TGTGCCTGGACCATCCACGGGGTCCAGATAACCTCCCTCTACGAGCAGTACTTC.